These 28 T cell receptor beta chains came from one sample sequenced in a study of T cell changes during pregnancy in multiple sclerosis. This table comes from immunoSEQ multiplex PCR, and its TCRdb copy is limited to in-frame clones, with some not included. The table includes about 40,000 clones, 89% detected once. This specimen consisted of CD4+ T cells from peripheral blood mononuclear cells, obtained in the first trimester of pregnancy. These TCRs come from a female donor with multiple sclerosis, enrolled in a pregnancy study.

Worth noting for this clone: Other nucleotide sequences in the sample specify the same CDR3. The chain couples TRBV6-5 to TRBJ1-4, with D possibly TRBD1 on 5 matching bases. CDR1 is MNHEY and CDR2 is SVGAGI in the germline V gene. V lost 0 bases and J lost 4, with 6 bases in between. The CDR3 sequence is 14 residues long. CDR3 bases: TGTGCCAGCAGTTACTCGGGGGGTAATGAAAAACTGTTTTTT. Protein sequence: CASSYSGGNEKLFF.

This chain uses TRBV27 with TRBJ1-4; no reliable D call. CDR3 length equals 14 residues. Germline V gene lookup returns CDR1 MNHEY and CDR2 SMNVEV (reference sequence). The germline V and J ends were trimmed by 6 bases and 6 bases, with 14 bases remaining between them. In nucleotides, the CDR3 is TGTGCCAGCAGCCCCCGTTCAGAACATGAAAAACTGTTTTTT. Protein: CASSPRSEHEKLFF.

This CDR3 is CASSSPLRQTAYEQYF. The CDR3 nucleotides read TGTGCCAGCAGTAGCCCCCTTAGACAGACAGCCTACGAGCAGTACTTC. The gene calls are TRBV27 and TRBJ2-7, with D possibly matching TRBD1 (5 bases). Trimming took off 5 bases at V and 2 bases at J, with 19 bases between the two ends. The CDR3 spans 16 residues. Per germline, CDR1 MNHEY and CDR2 SMNVEV (reference sequence).

V and J are TRBV7-2 and TRBJ2-5; 8 bases are a match to TRBD1. CDR1 SGHTA and CDR2 FQGNSA come from the germline V gene. This CDR3 spans 13 amino acids. With 3 bases clipped from V and 6 bases from J, the junction kept 3 bases outside the gene matches. CDR3 protein: CASSLDRVKTQYF. CDR3 sequence (DNA): TGTGCCAGCAGCTTGGACAGGGTAAAGACCCAGTACTTC.

A note on this clone: Other DNA sequences from this sample encode an identical CDR3 as well. CDR3 sequence (DNA): TGTGCCAGCAGTCTACAGGGGAACACTGAAGCTTTCTTT. The encoded protein is CASSLQGNTEAFF. The chain has TRBV6-5 and TRBJ1-1; perhaps TRBD1 as D (6 bases). Between the trimmed V and J ends, which lost 5 bases and 1 base, there was a span of 8 bases. This CDR3 contains 13 residues. The germline V gene has CDR1 MNHEY and CDR2 SVGAGI.

The chain employs TRBV6-5 and TRBJ2-7; 10 bases agree with TRBD1. Germline assignment: CDR1 MNHEY and CDR2 SVGAGI. With 2 bases clipped from V and 6 bases from J, the junction kept 4 bases outside the gene matches. This CDR3 region has 14 residues. CDR3 coding DNA: TGTGCCAGCAGTTACGACGGGACAGGGGCCGAGCAGTACTTC. It translates to CASSYDGTGAEQYF.

The chain is built from TRBV20-1 and TRBJ2-1; D is possibly TRBD2 (5 bases). Germline V gene data show CDR1 as DFQATT and CDR2 as SNEGSKA (reference sequence). Trimming shortened V by 3 bases and J by 13 bases, and 10 bases separated the two germline ends. The CDR3 has 10 amino acids. The CDR3 sequence is CSARKREQFF. The CDR3 nucleotides read TGCAGTGCTAGGAAGAGGGAACAGTTCTTC.

The V and J genes are TRBV11-3 and TRBJ2-5, with TRBD2 as a possible D gene (5 bases). Per the germline V gene, CDR1 is SGHNT and CDR2 is YENEEA. The V end was cut by 2 bases, the J end by 1 base, with 8 bases between. The CDR3 loop spans 14 amino acids. The CDR3 sequence is CASSLHGLQETQYF. The CDR3 nucleotides read TGTGCCAGCAGCTTACATGGACTCCAAGAGACCCAGTACTTC. Based on the CDR3 plus reference TRBV11-3 and TRBJ2-5, the full variable domain is EAGVVQSPRYKIIEKKQPVAFWCNPISGHNTLYWYLQNLGQGPELLIRYENEEAVDDSQLPKDRFSAERLKGVDSTLKIQPAELGDSAVYLCASSLHGLQETQYFGPGTRLLVL.

This clone was counted only a few times. J is TRBJ1-3 and V is TRBV18, with D hard to call. The CDR3 has 14 residues. Trimming removed 3 bases at V and 0 bases at J, with 6 bases between. Germline assignment: CDR1 KGHSH and CDR2 LQKENI. In DNA form, the CDR3 reads TGTGCCAGCTCACCGGACTACTCTGGAAACACCATATATTTT. It is translated as CASSPDYSGNTIYF.

This sequence joins TRBV5-1 and TRBJ1-5; 10 bases align to TRBD1. This CDR3 has 15 residues. Germline V gives CDR1 SGHRS, CDR2 YFSETQ. The junction had 5 bases not matched to a gene; V was cut back by 4 bases and J by 4 bases. The CDR3 reads CASSTGTGDNQPQHF. CDR3 in DNA: TGCGCCAGCAGCACCGGGACAGGGGATAATCAGCCCCAGCATTTT.

This clone has a single count. The CDR3 coding sequence is TGTGCCAGCAGCTCCAGGGGGTCCGCGGCGGGCTATGGCTACACCTTC. It yields the protein CASSSRGSAAGYGYTF. The chain has TRBV7-2 and TRBJ1-2; 7 bases are a match to TRBD1. The V and J ends lost 4 bases and 4 bases, in that order; junction bases with no gene match: 12. Per the germline V gene, CDR1 is SGHTA and CDR2 is FQGNSA. This CDR3 contains 16 residues.

Here the CDR3 DNA reads TGCGCCAGCAGCTTCGGGTTTTCGGGACTAGCGGGAGGGGCAGATACGCAGTATTTT. The encoded protein is CASSFGFSGLAGGADTQYF. This chain joins TRBV5-1 and TRBJ2-3; 16 positions match TRBD2. V lost 2 bases and J lost 4; bases outside the gene matches: 10. CDR3 size: 19 residues. The germline CDR1 and CDR2 sequences are SGHRS and YFSETQ.

V and J are TRBV9 and TRBJ1-1; 12 positions agree with TRBD1. CDR3 length: 18 amino acids. J gave up 5 bases and V 0 bases, and 11 bases lay outside the gene matches. CDR1 is SGDLS and CDR2 is YYNGEE in the germline V gene. The CDR3 nucleotides read TGTGCCAGCAGCGTAGGGGCGCGGGACAGGGGGCCTGGAACTGAAGCTTTCTTT. This encodes CASSVGARDRGPGTEAFF.

This chain joins TRBV2 and TRBJ1-4, with TRBD1 identical over 9 bases. CDR3 length equals 15 residues. Per germline, CDR1 SNHLY and CDR2 FYNNEI. V gave up 7 bases and J gave up 10 bases; unmatched junction bases: 13. The CDR3 reads CASNPPRDRVPKLFF. The CDR3 DNA is TGTGCCAGCAATCCACCCCGGGACAGGGTCCCAAAACTGTTTTTT.

The V gene is TRBV7-9, the J gene TRBJ1-2; TRBD1 is a possible D gene (6 bases). Trimming took 5 bases from V and 4 from J, leaving 20 bases between them. Germline V CDR1 and CDR2: SEHNR, FQNEAQ (reference sequence). The CDR3 has 16 amino acids. CDR3 in amino acids: CASSLAQGPKGYGYTF. Here the CDR3 DNA reads TGTGCCAGCAGCCTGGCCCAGGGGCCAAAGGGCTATGGCTACACCTTC.

This clone appeared a single time. J is TRBJ2-3 and V is TRBV5-1; 9 nucleotides line up with TRBD2. There are 16 residues in the CDR3. Trimming at V came to 1 base and at J to 1 base, leaving 4 bases not matched to a gene. Looked up from germline, CDR1 is SGHRS and CDR2 is YFSETQ. The CDR3 bases are TGCGCCAGCAGCTTGACCATAGCGGGGGGCACAGATACGCAGTATTTT. Its protein is CASSLTIAGGTDTQYF.

The chain has TRBV7-7 and TRBJ2-1; TRBD2 aligns across 8 bases. This CDR3 is 13 amino acids long. Per the germline V gene, CDR1 is SSHAT and CDR2 is FNYEAQ (reference sequence). The V segment lost 2 bases and the J segment 9 bases; nucleotides outside the gene matches: 3. CDR3 DNA: TGTGCCAGCAGCTTAAACGGGGGGGCTGAGCAGTTCTTC. Protein product: CASSLNGGAEQFF.

This sequence joins TRBV30 and TRBJ2-2; D unresolved. This CDR3 has 15 residues. Per germline, CDR1 GTSNPN and CDR2 SVGIG (reference sequence). Trimming took 4 bases from V and 1 from J, leaving 13 bases between them. The CDR3 loop reads CAWIKTSMNTGELFF. The CDR3 DNA is TGTGCCTGGATTAAGACATCGATGAACACCGGGGAGCTGTTTTTT.

The V and J genes are TRBV6-1 and TRBJ1-1; perhaps TRBD1 as D (5 bases). The CDR3 length is 15 residues. From germline, CDR1 is MNHNS and CDR2 SASEGT. V was cut by 0 bases and J by 4 bases, with 12 bases left in between. The chain's CDR3 is CASSEARDWSTEAFF. The DNA for the CDR3 is TGTGCCAGCAGTGAAGCTCGGGACTGGAGCACTGAAGCTTTCTTT.

The rearrangement links TRBV9 to TRBJ2-3, with 9 bases identical to TRBD2. The V and J ends lost 4 bases and 2 bases, in that order; junction bases with no gene match: 5. Germline V gene data show CDR1 as SGDLS and CDR2 as YYNGEE. The CDR3 extends over 15 amino acids. The CDR3 region has the DNA TGTGCCAGCAGCATGACTAGCGGACCCACAGATACGCAGTATTTT. It translates to CASSMTSGPTDTQYF. Full variable domain (outside the CDR3, taken from reference TRBV9 and TRBJ2-3): DSGVTQTPKHLITATGQRVTLRCSPRSGDLSVYWYQQSLDQGLQFLIQYYNGEERAKGNILERFSAQQFPDLHSELNLSSLELGDSALYFCASSMTSGPTDTQYFGPGTRLTVL.

The V gene is TRBV12-2, the J gene TRBJ1-3; the D call TRBD1 from the table was never checked on the DNA. TRBV12-2 is deemed a pseudogene. The CDR3 has 17 residues. The CDR3 sequence: CASRYRGGFYSGNTIYF. For the CDR3, the DNA is TGTGCAAGTCGCTACAGGGGAGGATTCTACTCTGGAAACACCATATATTTT.

The chain links TRBV6-5 to TRBJ2-7; D not certain. The germline CDR1 and CDR2 sequences are MNHEY and SVGAGI. The CDR3 sequence is 15 residues long. V gave up 0 bases and J gave up 6 bases, with 15 bases separating them. This CDR3 is CASSYSFAHSLEQYF. CDR3 DNA sequence: TGTGCCAGCAGTTACTCGTTTGCCCACAGTCTCGAGCAGTACTTC.

This chain links TRBV9 with TRBJ2-2; 7 bases line up with TRBD2. Losses at the gene ends were 3 bases for V and 8 bases for J; bases not matched to a gene: 4. This CDR3 contains 13 residues. The germline V gene has CDR1 SGDLS and CDR2 YYNGEE. The CDR3 spells CASSGTRLGELFF. CDR3 bases: TGTGCCAGCAGCGGGACTAGGTTAGGGGAGCTGTTTTTT.

The V call is TRBV5-4, the J call TRBJ2-2; 9 bases fit TRBD2. V shed 9 bases, J shed 5 bases, and the junction held 8 bases outside the gene matches. Germline V lookup: CDR1 SGHNT, CDR2 YYREEE (reference sequence). The CDR3 sequence is 14 residues long. CDR3 amino acids: CAIPRSGGTGELFF. CDR3 nucleotide sequence: TGTGCCATCCCGAGAAGCGGGGGGACCGGGGAGCTGTTTTTT.

The chain couples TRBV29-1 to TRBJ2-3, with D possibly TRBD2 on 6 matching bases. This CDR3 comprises 13 residues. V shed 7 bases and J shed 3 bases, with 14 bases lying between them. Germline assignment: CDR1 SQVTM and CDR2 ANQGSEA. The CDR3 nucleotides read TGCAGCGCCTGTTGGGGGGAGACAGATACGCAGTATTTT. Its translation: CSACWGETDTQYF.

The rearrangement links TRBV11-3 to TRBJ1-1; TRBD1 matches at 9 bases. V shed 4 bases, J shed 6 bases, and the junction held 9 bases outside the gene matches. CDR1 and CDR2 from the germline V gene are SGHNT and YENEEA. This CDR3 spans 15 amino acids. Written as DNA, the CDR3 is TGTGCCAGCAGCTCAGGACAGGGGCGTGCGGCTGAAGCTTTCTTT. Encoded protein: CASSSGQGRAAEAFF.

The rearrangement joins TRBV9 to TRBJ2-2; TRBD2 is a possible D gene (7 bases). The CDR3 contains 17 residues. Trimming removed 0 bases at V and 1 base at J, with 13 bases between. Germline V gene data show CDR1 as SGDLS and CDR2 as YYNGEE. DNA of the CDR3: TGTGCCAGCAGCGTAGGAGGGGGGGCACGGAACACCGGGGAGCTGTTTTTT. Residues: CASSVGGGARNTGELFF.

The chain has TRBV7-9 and TRBJ1-2, with D hard to call. The CDR3 length is 13 residues. Germline lookup yields CDR1 SEHNR and CDR2 FQNEAQ (reference sequence). The ends were cut back, 1 base at V and 11 bases at J, with 14 bases in the middle. CDR3 sequence reads: CASSLEPSIGYTF. The CDR3 nucleotides read TGTGCCAGCAGCTTAGAGCCATCAATCGGGTACACCTTC. Full variable domain (rest looked up from reference TRBV7-9 and TRBJ1-2): DTGVSQNPRHKITKRGQNVTFRCDPISEHNRLYWYRQTLGQGPEFLTYFQNEAQLEKSRLLSDRFSAERPKGSFSTLEIQRTEQGDSAMYLCASSLEPSIGYTFGSGTRLTVV.